This TCR beta chain was obtained from a study of OX40 agonist ivuxolimab in advanced cancers. Study-level information: Enrolled patients in dose escalation had cancers that were hepatocellular carcinoma, melanoma, renal cell or head and neck cancer. Partial responses occurred in three patients (one hepatocellular carcinoma, two cutaneous melanoma). Study-wide findings and caveats: CD4+ T cells averaged fewer expanded clones than CD8+ T cells.

Worth noting for this clone: Its antigen is still unknown.

Only in-frame clones appear in the TCRdb table, and some are missing; sequencing was by immunoSEQ multiplex PCR. In the table there are tens of thousands of clones, 70% to 80% of which are singletons. The starting material was CD4+ or CD8+ T cells sorted from blood, obtained in a trial of the OX40 agonist ivuxolimab. The TCR originated in an adult with an advanced solid tumor such as melanoma, head and neck, liver or kidney cancer.

The chain's CDR3 is CASGKLTGNTEAFF. The DNA of the CDR3 is TGTGCCAGCGGAAAACTGACTGGGAACACTGAAGCTTTCTTT. This chain uses TRBV6-5 with TRBJ1-1; D gene ambiguous. The CDR3 runs to 14 residues. V lost 8 bases to trimming and J lost 1 base, with 14 bases between them. CDR1 and CDR2 from the germline V gene are MNHEY and SVGAGI.